This TCR beta chain was sequenced for a study of shared clonotypes between healthy human individuals (TCRdb year 2020). Notes on the research overall: A couple of women and three men aged 18 to 49 years were included in the cohort. The study deeply sequenced blood TCR repertoires of five healthy adults to estimate repertoire size and the extent of clonotype sharing between individuals. For each donor, CD4 naive and CD4 memory were each run on three plates, CD8 naive on two plates, and CD8 memory on one plate. To increase sequencing depth and limit assay-specific biases, different laboratories used diverse techniques to prepare libraries and sequence TCR repertoires. Between about 0.85 and 9.5 billion PBMCs per donor were obtained by leukapheresis. General study outcomes and caveats: When a few donors were compared, the shared fraction of clonotypes was about 5.5% for naive CD4, roughly 3.4% for naive CD8, 2% to 2.5% for memory CD4, and 0.4% for memory CD8. The small number of donors limited the genetic and exposure-history diversity represented. Even with the large sequencing depth, rarefaction of the sorted-subset datasets indicated that sequencing was incomplete. Higher generation probabilities were observed for clonotypes shared by all four sorted-subset donors than for non-shared clonotypes. Sampling was restricted to blood, and TCR repertoires in tissues likely differ from the TCR repertoires found in blood. Pairwise subsampling indicated that sequencing depth was expected to affect the degree of clonotype sharing among donors. Larger estimated clonotype richness was generally found for naive subsets than for memory subsets.

Using the deep immunoSEQ assay, multiplex PCR amplified TCR CDR3 regions from genomic DNA. Genomic DNA extracted from each cell subset was distributed evenly over all wells of several immunoSEQ 96-well plates, and each plate served as one replicate. Each replicate PCR for sorted subsets received about 210 ng genomic DNA, equal to about 29,000 T cell genomes. Purified libraries were quantified with a Qubit 3.0 fluorometer, sized on a Bioanalyzer 2100, and re-quantified with the KAPA Library Quantification kit. A separate single-read 150-cycle Illumina NextSeq 550 flow cell was used to sequence each immunoSEQ 96-well plate. The original methods were these. The immunoSEQ output contained only junctional sequences without quality scores, so filtering could not match that applied to full-length reads. To assign V/J genes and CDR3, sequences were annotated against IMGT germline references using PyIR, a Python wrapper for IgBLAST v1.9. Reads were filtered out if the reads had weak V/J assignments (E-value above 1e-6), no CDR3, stop codons, out-of-frame junctions, or ambiguous translated residues. V3J clonotypes were defined as sequences sharing the same inferred V gene, J gene, and CDR3 amino acid sequence. To compute the percentage overlap between repertoires, the number of shared unique clonotypes was divided by the size of the smaller repertoire. Richness of each repertoire was evaluated using RTK rarefaction, the Chao1 estimator, and Recon v2.1 estimates of unobserved clonotypes. For all TCRbeta clonotypes obtained by the gDNA method from a handful of donors, generation probabilities were computed with OLGA. The table comes from immuneACCESS by way of TCRdb, which keeps in-frame sequences with V and J called. Part of the clones is missing from these tables; in studies checked, under half for an unresolved V gene and the rest for unknown reasons. V and J calls plus clone size are reproduced from that table; the DNA served to infer D and trimming. The sample yields about 800,000 clones; approximately 96% were counted once. Less than 0.3% of the sample belongs to the ten largest clones.

CD8 naive samples were CD45RO-negative cells positively selected for CCR7, giving a CD45RA+CCR7+ population that excluded TemRA cells. The donors were healthy, HIV-negative adults who had no recently reported acute infections or vaccinations. Only Caucasian adults living in Nashville, Tennessee, USA were represented among the donors. Blood was collected by leukapheresis, and PBMCs were isolated by Ficoll-Histopaque density gradient centrifugation and then cryopreserved in liquid nitrogen vapor phase. Purity and quantity of every magnetically sorted T cell population were checked by analytical flow cytometry. Each sorted fraction had its genomic DNA isolated and then quantified by UV absorbance on a Nanodrop 2000c. To note about this clone: There is no known antigen for this receptor. Per-base quality was not reported, and no clone a single base away is much larger than it.

V and J are truncated by 7 bases and 1 base respectively, leaving an intervening sequence of 11 bases. From the cysteine up to the phenylalanine, the CDR3 has a length of 13 residues. CDR3 DNA is the only sequence kept; it has 39 bases, read in frame from the first base. The CDR1 and CDR2 encoded by the germline V gene are SQVTM and ANQGSEA. The rearranged chain carries TRBV29-1 and TRBJ2-1; TRBD2 is possibly the D segment (6 matching bases). The sample consisted of naive CD8+ T cells sorted from blood. The cell subset or site label for this specimen denotes: CD45RA+CCR7+. This clonotype was sampled from a man younger than 45 in good health. The CDR3 protein sequence reads: CSAVAASYNEQFF. The DNA sequence is as follows: TGCAGCGCTGTAGCGGCGTCCTACAATGAGCAGTTCTTC.